This TCR beta chain derives from a study of blood T cells in healthy people across ages. Study-level results: Fewer expanded clones and more diversity marked long-lived versus aged donors. One million T cells yielded diversity estimates that were considered underestimates.

With a J-beta primer mix and a sample-barcoded 5' primer, a second PCR ran about 6 to 11 cycles. Each sample provided no less than 3 million CDR3-containing paired-end reads. TCRdb re-called the 5' RACE reads through MiXCR, storing one row per CDR3 protein. This table has 600,000 or so distinct CDR3 sequences, around 50% appearing once. Note on this clonotype: Antigen specificity is unknown.

The V and J ends lost 4 bases and 7 bases respectively, with 20 bases between them. This CDR3 comprises 15 residues. The germline gives CDR1 SGHTA, CDR2 FQGNSA. The sample taken for sequencing was blood. This TCR came from an elderly man in good health. This chain joins TRBV7-2 and TRBJ2-7; D is perhaps TRBD1 (6 bases). The chain's CDR3 is CASSSDRPRGTEQYF. The DNA of the CDR3 is TGTGCCAGCAGCTCCGACAGGCCGAGGGGCACTGAGCAGTACTTC. Drawing the rest from reference TRBV7-2 and TRBJ2-7, the complete variable domain is GAGVSQSPSNKVTEKGKDVELRCDPISGHTALYWYRQSLGQGLEFLIYFQGNSAPDKSGLPSDRFSAERTGGSVSTLTIQRTQQEDSAVYLCASSSDRPRGTEQYFGPGTRLTVT.